The present TCR beta chain was sequenced within a study of CD8 T cells in Susac syndrome. Looking at the study overall: Patients with Susac syndrome were therapy-naive, on corticosteroids, or on intravenous immunoglobulin alone at the time that blood was drawn.

A quantity of roughly 0.5 to 1 ug RNA underwent reverse transcription using random hexamers. It was immunoSEQ multiplex PCR that amplified TCR beta CDR3 across 54 Vbeta and 13 Jbeta. One entry per CDR3 protein, called by TCRdb with MiXCR from the immunoSEQ multiplex PCR reads. The sample records around 100,000 distinct CDR3 sequences, about 95% being singletons. Sequencing of TCR beta was carried out in blood CD8+ and CD4+ T cells. Susac syndrome patients met recently defined diagnostic criteria for definite or probable disease. The CDR3 has 15 residues. Germline CDR1 is SGHAT and CDR2 is FQNNGV. Trimming took 6 bases from V and 0 from J, leaving 9 bases between them.

The receptor comes from a human donor with Susac syndrome. The sample comprised CD8+ T cells from PBMCs. This chain joins TRBV11-2 and TRBJ2-6; possibly TRBD1 for D (5 bases). DNA for the CDR3: TGTGCCAGCAGGGGGCTCCTCTCTGGGGCCAACGTCCTGACTTTC. It yields the protein CASRGLLSGANVLTF.